This T cell receptor beta chain appears in the sequencing data of a study of blood T cell repertoires in COVID-19. Turning to the study itself: Some COVID-19 samples were acute and others convalescent; all came from the United States, Italy and Spain. Nucleic acid was either cDNA or gDNA, and it came from T cells, B-cell-depleted T cells, or PBMCs.

In the study's own analysis: The authors estimated nucleated cell counts from reference gene primer amplification. The assay was immunoSEQ multiplex PCR, and TCRdb's table has in-frame clones only and misses some. For V, J and clone size, that table is used; D and trimming come from the DNA. The sample lists about 150,000 clones; 85% to 90% were seen once. The CDR3 covers 15 residues. CDR1 and CDR2 (germline): SGHVS, FQNEAQ. J was trimmed by 0 bases and V by 1 base; bases with no gene match: 1. The sample consisted of peripheral blood. The TCR sequence derives from a woman aged 40 to 49 with acute or convalescent COVID-19. This chain connects TRBV7-8 to TRBJ2-7; 9 bases align to TRBD2. CDR3 bases: TGTGCCAGCAGCTTAGGACTAGCGGTCTCCTACGAGCAGTACTTC. Protein product: CASSLGLAVSYEQYF.